Listed below are T cell receptor beta chains from one sample, sequenced in a study of T cells in Graves' hyperthyroidism and ophthalmopathy. TCRdb processed the multiplex PCR reads anew with MiXCR; each CDR3 protein has one entry. The data hold about 640,000 distinct CDR3 sequences, with less than 25% observed a single time. Sequenced input: blood. These receptors were collected from a young man with Graves' ophthalmopathy. Both conserved end residues are part of each CDR3. The D gene is left open where the match is weak. Expanded clones are given a class, and other clones once, few, many or no size at all.

d_call j_call clone_size v_call cdr3_nt cdr3_aa
TRBD1 TRBJ2-5 many TRBV20-1 TGCAGTGCTAGGGGGACAGGGCGGGAGACCCAGTACTTC CSARGTGRETQYF
. TRBJ1-1 many TRBV2 TGTGCCAGCAGTGATCTCACAGGGTACCTTGAAGCTTTCTTT CASSDLTGYLEAFF
TRBD2 TRBJ2-7 . TRBV24-1 TGTGCCACCAGCTTCCCGGGACTAGCGGGATCGTGGGAGCAGTACTTC CATSFPGLAGSWEQYF
. TRBJ1-2 . TRBV6-2/TRBV6-3 TGTGCCAGCATGGGACTGACAGAGTACTATGGCTACACCTTC CASMGLTEYYGYTF
. TRBJ2-1 . TRBV20-1 TGCAGTGCTAGAGGGGGACACCACAGGAGGGATGAGCAGTTCTTC CSARGGHHRRDEQFF
. TRBJ1-1 few TRBV7-9 TGTGCCAGCAGCTTAGCGGGGGCAATGAACACTGAAGCTTTCTTT CASSLAGAMNTEAFF
. TRBJ2-7 few TRBV7-8 TGTGCCAGCAGCTTAGGCCCTGGGAGAGGTCTCCACGAGCAGTACTTC CASSLGPGRGLHEQYF
. TRBJ1-4 . TRBV11-2 TGTGCCAGCCGTCCGGGGGTTGGGAATGAAAAACTGTTTTTT CASRPGVGNEKLFF
TRBD2 TRBJ2-5 . TRBV7-3 TGTGCCAGCAGCTTACACGGGGAGGGCCCAGAGACCCAGTACTTC CASSLHGEGPETQYF
TRBD2 TRBJ2-1 . TRBV20-1 TGCAGTGCCGCCGGACTAGCGGCTTCCTACAATGAGCAGTTCTTC CSAAGLAASYNEQFF
TRBD2 TRBJ2-2 few TRBV25-1 TGTGCCAGCAGTGAGGTCGGGACTAGCGGGATCGGGGAGCTGTTTTTT CASSEVGTSGIGELFF
TRBD2 TRBJ2-7 many TRBV2 TGTGCCAGCAGTCCTCTAGCGGGAGCGGGCGACGAGCAGTACTTC CASSPLAGAGDEQYF
TRBD1 TRBJ2-3 many TRBV28 TGTGCCAGCAGCCCAAGACAGGGGGCTACAGATACGCAGTATTTT CASSPRQGATDTQYF
. TRBJ1-5 . TRBV5-1 TGCGCCAGCAGCGCGGACGGAACAAATCAGCCCCAGCATTTT CASSADGTNQPQHF
. TRBJ1-1 . TRBV7-9 TGTGCCAGCAGCTTAGTAGGAGGGCCGGAGGGTGAAGCTTTCTTT CASSLVGGPEGEAFF
. TRBJ2-5 . TRBV6-1 TGTGCCAGCTCCCGCTCCCTAAAGGACCAGTACTTC CASSRSLKDQYF
TRBD1 TRBJ2-7 . TRBV13 TGTGCCAGCAGCTTAACCGGCAGGGGGCTTTACGAGCAGTACTTC CASSLTGRGLYEQYF
. TRBJ2-7 many TRBV11-2 TGTGCCAGCAGCCCGTCTTACACAGGGTCCTACGAGCAGTACTTC CASSPSYTGSYEQYF
. TRBJ1-2 . TRBV7-2 TGTGCCAGCAGCTTCACTCACCGACACCCGAACTATGGCTACACCTTC CASSFTHRHPNYGYTF
. TRBJ1-3 . TRBV25-1 TGTGCCAGCCAAAGTTTCTCTGGAAACACCATATATTTT CASQSFSGNTIYF
. TRBJ2-7 few TRBV6-1 TGTGCCAGCGAGACCGGGACGATGGTGAACGAGCAGTACTTC CASETGTMVNEQYF
TRBD2 TRBJ2-1 few TRBV6-2/TRBV6-3 TGTGCCAGCAGTTTTCAGACTAGCGGGAGCTACAATGAGCAGTTCTTC CASSFQTSGSYNEQFF
. TRBJ2-6 . TRBV29-1 TGCAGCGTTGAAGAATGGATAGGGTCTGGGGCCAACGTCCTGACTTTC CSVEEWIGSGANVLTF